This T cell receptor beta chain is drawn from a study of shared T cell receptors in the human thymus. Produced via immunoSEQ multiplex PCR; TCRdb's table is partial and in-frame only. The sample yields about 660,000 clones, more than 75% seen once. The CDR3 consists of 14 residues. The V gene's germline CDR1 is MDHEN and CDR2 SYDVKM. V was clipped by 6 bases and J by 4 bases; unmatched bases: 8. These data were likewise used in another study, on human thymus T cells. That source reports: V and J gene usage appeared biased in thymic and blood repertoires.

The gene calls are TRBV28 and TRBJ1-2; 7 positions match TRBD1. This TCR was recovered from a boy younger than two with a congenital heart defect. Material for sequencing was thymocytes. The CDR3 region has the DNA TGTGCCAGCAGCCGACAGGGAGCTGCCTATGGCTACACCTTC. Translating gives CASSRQGAAYGYTF.